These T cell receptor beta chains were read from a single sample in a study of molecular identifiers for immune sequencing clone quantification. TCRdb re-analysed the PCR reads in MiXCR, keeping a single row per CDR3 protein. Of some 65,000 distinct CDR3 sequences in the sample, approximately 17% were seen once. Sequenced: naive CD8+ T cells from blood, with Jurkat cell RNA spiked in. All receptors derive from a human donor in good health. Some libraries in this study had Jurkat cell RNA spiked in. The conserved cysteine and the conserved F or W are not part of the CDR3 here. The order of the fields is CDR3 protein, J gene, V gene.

CDR3: ASTPFSGGSYNEQF; J: TRBJ2-1; V: TRBV19
CDR3: ASSYGENTGELF; J: TRBJ2-2; V: TRBV6-5
CDR3: ASSRLGQIYT; J: TRBJ1-2; V: TRBV14
CDR3: ASSLWGSRSGTDTRY; J: TRBJ2-3; V: TRBV28
CDR3: SVTETGGIGNQPQH; J: TRBJ1-5; V: TRBV29-1
CDR3: AWSVQGSQPQH; J: TRBJ1-5; V: TRBV30
CDR3: AWSAGQHSNQPQH; J: TRBJ1-5; V: TRBV30
CDR3: SARDPGLDYNEQF; J: TRBJ2-1; V: TRBV20-1
CDR3: ASSFTSGRVYEQY; J: TRBJ2-7; V: TRBV7-2
CDR3: SVQISGNQGETQY; J: TRBJ2-5; V: TRBV29-1
CDR3: ASSQSGSSDTQY; J: TRBJ2-3; V: TRBV14
CDR3: ASSLYPTGEQF; J: TRBJ2-1; V: TRBV27
CDR3: ASSFGTGGSEQY; J: TRBJ2-7; V: TRBV28
CDR3: ASRGYNTQETQY; J: TRBJ2-5; V: TRBV2
CDR3: AISEPVTDATETQY; J: TRBJ2-5; V: TRBV10-3
CDR3: ASTPMEGGQPQH; J: TRBJ1-5; V: TRBV6-5
CDR3: AWAMWGGTEAF; J: TRBJ1-1; V: TRBV30
CDR3: ASTLGAGAAYEQY; J: TRBJ2-7; V: TRBV27
CDR3: ASSYTTSSHEQY; J: TRBJ2-7; V: TRBV5-5
CDR3: ASSNPDNDYGYT; J: TRBJ1-2; V: TRBV6-5
CDR3: ASSRAVRSPLH; J: TRBJ1-6; V: TRBV28
CDR3: ASSDVGTEAF; J: TRBJ1-1; V: TRBV27
CDR3: ASNKQGPGNTIY; J: TRBJ1-3; V: TRBV28
CDR3: ASSWGGDEQY; J: TRBJ2-7; V: TRBV11-3
CDR3: ASSYFPGGPYNEQF; J: TRBJ2-1; V: TRBV6-2/TRBV6-3
CDR3: ASSGLSGSTVTQY; J: TRBJ2-3; V: TRBV12-3/TRBV12-4
CDR3: SARDLREVITDTQY; J: TRBJ2-3; V: TRBV20-1
CDR3: SAALRDLYEQY; J: TRBJ2-7; V: TRBV20-1
CDR3: ASSYSSGSGANVLT; J: TRBJ2-6; V: TRBV6-6
CDR3: SARDRTSSRYSNQPQH; J: TRBJ1-5; V: TRBV20-1
CDR3: AWSVGSGTDTQY; J: TRBJ2-3; V: TRBV30
CDR3: ASSFMGAF; J: TRBJ1-1; V: TRBV7-9
CDR3: SARDAVAVVSYNEQF; J: TRBJ2-1; V: TRBV20-1
CDR3: ASRADTQY; J: TRBJ2-3; V: TRBV2
CDR3: ATSDKRYQETQY; J: TRBJ2-5; V: TRBV24-1
CDR3: ASGLGQPQH; J: TRBJ1-5; V: TRBV12-5
CDR3: ASSHPAGATYEQY; J: TRBJ2-7; V: TRBV4-1